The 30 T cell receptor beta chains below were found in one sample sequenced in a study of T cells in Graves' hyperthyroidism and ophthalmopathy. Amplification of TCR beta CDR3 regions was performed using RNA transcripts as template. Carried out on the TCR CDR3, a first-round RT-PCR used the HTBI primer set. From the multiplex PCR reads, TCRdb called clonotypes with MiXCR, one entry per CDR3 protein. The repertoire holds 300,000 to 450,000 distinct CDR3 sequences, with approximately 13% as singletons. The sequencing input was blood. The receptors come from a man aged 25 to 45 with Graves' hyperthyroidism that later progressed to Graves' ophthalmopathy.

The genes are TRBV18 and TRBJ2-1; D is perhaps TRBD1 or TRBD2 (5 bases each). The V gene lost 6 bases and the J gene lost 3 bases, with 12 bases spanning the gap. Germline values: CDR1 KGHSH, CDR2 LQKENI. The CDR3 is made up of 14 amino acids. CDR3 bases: TGTGCCAGCTCTCTTCAGGGACGCTACAATGAGCAGTTCTTC. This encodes CASSLQGRYNEQFF.

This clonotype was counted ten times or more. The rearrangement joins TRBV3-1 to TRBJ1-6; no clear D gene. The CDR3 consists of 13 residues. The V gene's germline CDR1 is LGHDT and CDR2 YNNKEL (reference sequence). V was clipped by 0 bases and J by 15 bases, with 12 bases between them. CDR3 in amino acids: CASSQDVAGRLHF. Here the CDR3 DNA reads TGTGCCAGCAGCCAAGATGTGGCAGGCCGCCTCCACTTT.

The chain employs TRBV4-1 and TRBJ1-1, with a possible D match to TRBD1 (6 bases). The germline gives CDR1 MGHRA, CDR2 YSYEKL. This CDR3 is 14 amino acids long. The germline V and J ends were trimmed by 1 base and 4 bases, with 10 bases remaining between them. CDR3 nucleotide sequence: TGCGCCAGCAGCCAAGGTTTAGGGGGCACTGAAGCTTTCTTT. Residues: CASSQGLGGTEAFF.

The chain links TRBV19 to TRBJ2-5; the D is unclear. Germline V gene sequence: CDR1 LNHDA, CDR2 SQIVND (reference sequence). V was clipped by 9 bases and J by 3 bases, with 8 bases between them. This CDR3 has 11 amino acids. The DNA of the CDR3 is TGTGCCAGCCGGACGGAAGAGACCCAGTACTTC. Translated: CASRTEETQYF.

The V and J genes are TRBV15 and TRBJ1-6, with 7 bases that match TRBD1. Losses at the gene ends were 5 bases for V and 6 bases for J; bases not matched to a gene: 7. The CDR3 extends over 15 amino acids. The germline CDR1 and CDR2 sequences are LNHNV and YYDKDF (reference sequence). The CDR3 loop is CATSVPTGINSPLHF. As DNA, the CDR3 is TGTGCCACCAGCGTACCGACAGGGATTAATTCACCCCTCCACTTT.

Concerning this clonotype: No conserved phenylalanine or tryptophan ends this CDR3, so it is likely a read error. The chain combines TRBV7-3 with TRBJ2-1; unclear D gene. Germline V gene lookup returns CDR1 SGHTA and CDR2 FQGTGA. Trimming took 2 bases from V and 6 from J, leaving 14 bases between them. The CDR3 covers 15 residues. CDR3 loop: CASSLGPTGVNEQFC. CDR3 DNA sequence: TGTGCCAGCAGCTTAGGTCCCACTGGGGTCAATGAGCAGTTCTGC.

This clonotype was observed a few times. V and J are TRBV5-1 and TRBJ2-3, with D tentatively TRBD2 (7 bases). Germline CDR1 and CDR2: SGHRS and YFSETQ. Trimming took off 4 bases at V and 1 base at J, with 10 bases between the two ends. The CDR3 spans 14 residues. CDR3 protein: CASSGGAGTDTQYF. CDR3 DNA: TGCGCCAGCAGCGGGGGGGCGGGCACAGATACGCAGTATTTT.

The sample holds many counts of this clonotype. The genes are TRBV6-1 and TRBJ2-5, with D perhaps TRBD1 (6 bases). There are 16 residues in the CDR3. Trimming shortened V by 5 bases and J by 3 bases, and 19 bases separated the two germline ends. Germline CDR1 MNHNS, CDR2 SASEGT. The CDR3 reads CASSQDHWTVKETQYF. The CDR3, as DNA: TGTGCCAGCAGTCAGGACCATTGGACAGTGAAAGAGACCCAGTACTTC.

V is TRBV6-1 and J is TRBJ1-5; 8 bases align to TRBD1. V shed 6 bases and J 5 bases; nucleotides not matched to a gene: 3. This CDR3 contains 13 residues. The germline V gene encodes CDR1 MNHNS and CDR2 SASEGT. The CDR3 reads CASRQQGDQPQHF. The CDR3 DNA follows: TGTGCCAGCAGACAACAGGGGGATCAGCCCCAGCATTTT.

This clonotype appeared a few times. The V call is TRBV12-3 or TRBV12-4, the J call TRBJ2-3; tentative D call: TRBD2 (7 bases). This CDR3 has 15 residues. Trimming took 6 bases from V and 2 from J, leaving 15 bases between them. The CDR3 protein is CASRTRGANTDTQYF. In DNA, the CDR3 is TGTGCCAGCAGGACCCGGGGGGCCAACACAGATACGCAGTATTTT.

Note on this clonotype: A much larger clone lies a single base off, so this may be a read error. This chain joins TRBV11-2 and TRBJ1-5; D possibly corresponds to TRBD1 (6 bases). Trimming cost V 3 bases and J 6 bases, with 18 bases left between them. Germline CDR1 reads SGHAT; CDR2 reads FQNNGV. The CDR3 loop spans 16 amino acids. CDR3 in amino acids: CASSFGTWKLGQPQHF. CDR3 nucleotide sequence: TGTGCCAGCAGCTTTGGGACATGGAAACTCGGTCAGCCCCAGCATTTT.

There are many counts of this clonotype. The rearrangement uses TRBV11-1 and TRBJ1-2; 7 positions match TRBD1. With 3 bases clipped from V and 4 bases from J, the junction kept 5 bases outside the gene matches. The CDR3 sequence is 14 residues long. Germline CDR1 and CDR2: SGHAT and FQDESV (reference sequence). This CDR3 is CASSFRGTAYGYTF. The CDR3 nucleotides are TGTGCCAGCAGCTTCCGCGGGACAGCCTATGGCTACACCTTC.

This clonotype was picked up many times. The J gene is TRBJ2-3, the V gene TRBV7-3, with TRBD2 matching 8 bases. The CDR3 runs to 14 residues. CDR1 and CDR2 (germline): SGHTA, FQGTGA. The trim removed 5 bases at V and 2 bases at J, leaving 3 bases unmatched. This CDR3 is CASSNGGATDTQYF. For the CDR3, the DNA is TGTGCCAGCAGCAACGGGGGGGCCACAGATACGCAGTATTTT. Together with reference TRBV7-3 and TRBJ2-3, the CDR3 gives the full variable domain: GAGVSQTPSNKVTEKGKYVELRCDPISGHTALYWYRQSLGQGPEFLIYFQGTGAADDSGLPNDRFFAVRPEGSVSTLKIQRTERGDSAVYLCASSNGGATDTQYFGPGTRLTVL.

CDR3 sequence (DNA): TGTGCCAGCTCCTACGCCGGGACAGGGGGCCATCAGCCCCAGCATTTT. Encoded protein: CASSYAGTGGHQPQHF. The chain joins TRBV18 to TRBJ1-5; 12 nucleotides align to TRBD1. This CDR3 spans 16 amino acids. CDR1 is KGHSH and CDR2 is LQKENI in the germline V gene. V lost 6 bases and J lost 5; bases outside the gene matches: 8.

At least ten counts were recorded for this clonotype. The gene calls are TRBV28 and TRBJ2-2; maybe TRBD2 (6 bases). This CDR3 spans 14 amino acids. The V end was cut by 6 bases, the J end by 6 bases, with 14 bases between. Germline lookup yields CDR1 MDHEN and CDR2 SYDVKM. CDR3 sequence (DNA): TGTGCCAGCAGCGTACCGGGACTCCCCGGGGAGCTGTTTTTT. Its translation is CASSVPGLPGELFF.

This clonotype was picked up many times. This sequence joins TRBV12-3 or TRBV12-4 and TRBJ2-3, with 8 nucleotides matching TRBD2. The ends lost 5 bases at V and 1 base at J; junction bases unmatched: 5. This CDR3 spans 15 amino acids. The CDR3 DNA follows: TGTGCCAGCAGTCCGCCGGGACTAGGCACAGATACGCAGTATTTT. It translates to CASSPPGLGTDTQYF.

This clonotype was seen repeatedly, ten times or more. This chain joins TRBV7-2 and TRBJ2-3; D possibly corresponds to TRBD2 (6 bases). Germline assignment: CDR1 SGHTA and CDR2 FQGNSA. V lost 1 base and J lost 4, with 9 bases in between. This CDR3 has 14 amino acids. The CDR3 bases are TGTGCCAGCAGCTTAGGCGGGGCCCCAGATACGCAGTATTTT. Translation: CASSLGGAPDTQYF.

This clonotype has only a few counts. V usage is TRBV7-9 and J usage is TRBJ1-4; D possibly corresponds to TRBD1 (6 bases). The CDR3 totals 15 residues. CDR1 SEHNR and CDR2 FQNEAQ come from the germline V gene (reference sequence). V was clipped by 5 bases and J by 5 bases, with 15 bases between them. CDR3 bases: TGTGCCAGCAGCCCCAGCGGGACACAGAATGAAAAACTGTTTTTT. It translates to CASSPSGTQNEKLFF.

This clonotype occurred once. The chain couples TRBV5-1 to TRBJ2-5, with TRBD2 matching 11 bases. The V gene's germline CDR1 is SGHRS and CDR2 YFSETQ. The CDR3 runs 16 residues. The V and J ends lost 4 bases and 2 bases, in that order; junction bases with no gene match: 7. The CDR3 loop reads CASSGVAGGTQETQYF. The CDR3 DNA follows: TGCGCCAGCAGCGGGGTAGCGGGGGGGACACAAGAGACCCAGTACTTC.

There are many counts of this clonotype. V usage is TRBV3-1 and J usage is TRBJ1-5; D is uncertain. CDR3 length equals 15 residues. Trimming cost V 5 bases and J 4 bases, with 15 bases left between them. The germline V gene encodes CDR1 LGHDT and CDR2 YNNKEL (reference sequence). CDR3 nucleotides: TGTGCCAGCAGCATCGACACCGGGCCTAATCAGCCCCAGCATTTT. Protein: CASSIDTGPNQPQHF.

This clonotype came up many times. The chain's CDR3 is CASSVGTGETEAFF. DNA of the CDR3: TGCGCCAGCAGCGTGGGGACAGGGGAGACTGAAGCTTTCTTT. The chain couples TRBV5-1 to TRBJ1-1; 10 bases align to TRBD1. The CDR3 has 14 amino acids. CDR1 and CDR2 (germline): SGHRS, YFSETQ. V trimming: 4 bases; J trimming: 5 bases; junction bases outside the gene matches: 5.

CDR3 amino acids: CASSVAQGVPITSNEQFF. The CDR3 DNA sequence: TGTGCCAGCAGCGTGGCTCAGGGGGTCCCGATAACCTCCAATGAGCAGTTCTTC. The chain couples TRBV7-9 to TRBJ2-1; 7 positions agree with TRBD1. Germline V gene data show CDR1 as SEHNR and CDR2 as FQNEAQ (reference sequence). Germline trimming cut 5 bases from V and 6 bases from J; bases unmatched to any gene: 19. This CDR3 is built from 18 residues. The full variable domain, its missing parts supplied by reference TRBV7-9 and TRBJ2-1, is DTGVSQNPRHKITKRGQNVTFRCDPISEHNRLYWYRQTLGQGPEFLTYFQNEAQLEKSRLLSDRFSAERPKGSFSTLEIQRTEQGDSAMYLCASSVAQGVPITSNEQFFGPGTRLTVL.

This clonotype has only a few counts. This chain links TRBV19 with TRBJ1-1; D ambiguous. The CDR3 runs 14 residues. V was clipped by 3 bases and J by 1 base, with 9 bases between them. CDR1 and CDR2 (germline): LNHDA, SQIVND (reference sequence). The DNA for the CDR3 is TGTGCCAGTAGTATTAGGGTCAAGAACACTGAAGCTTTCTTT. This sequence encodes CASSIRVKNTEAFF. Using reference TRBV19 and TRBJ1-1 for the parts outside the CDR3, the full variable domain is DGGITQSPKYLFRKEGQNVTLSCEQNLNHDAMYWYRQDPGQGLRLIYYSQIVNDFQKGDIAEGYSVSREKKESFPLTVTSAQKNPTAFYLCASSIRVKNTEAFFGQGTRLTVV.

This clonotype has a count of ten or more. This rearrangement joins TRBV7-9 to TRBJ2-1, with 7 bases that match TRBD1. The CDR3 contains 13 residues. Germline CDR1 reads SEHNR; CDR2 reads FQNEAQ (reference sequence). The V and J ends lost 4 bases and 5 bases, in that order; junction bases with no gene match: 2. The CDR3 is CASSYGTDNEQFF. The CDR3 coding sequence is TGTGCCAGCAGCTACGGGACAGACAATGAGCAGTTCTTC.

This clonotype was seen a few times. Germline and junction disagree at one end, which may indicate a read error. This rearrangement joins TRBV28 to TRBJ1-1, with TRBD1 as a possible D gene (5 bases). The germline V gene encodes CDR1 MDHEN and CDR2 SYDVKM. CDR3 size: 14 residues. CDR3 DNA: TGTGCCAGCAGTTTTCGGGGCGGGAACACTGGAGCTTTCTTT. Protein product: CASSFRGGNTGAFF.

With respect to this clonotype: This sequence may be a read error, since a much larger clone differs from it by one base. The CDR3 loop reads CSARLAGAFQEAQYF. The CDR3 nucleotides read TGCAGTGCTAGGCTAGCGGGGGCCTTCCAAGAGGCCCAGTACTTC. V is TRBV20-1 and J is TRBJ2-5; 10 nucleotides align to TRBD2. In germline, CDR1 is DFQATT, CDR2 SNEGSKA (reference sequence). This CDR3 contains 15 residues.

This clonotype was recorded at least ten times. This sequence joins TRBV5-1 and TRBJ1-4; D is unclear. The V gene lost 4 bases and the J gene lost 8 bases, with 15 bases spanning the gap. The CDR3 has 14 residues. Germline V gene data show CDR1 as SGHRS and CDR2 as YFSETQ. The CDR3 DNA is TGCGCCAGCAGCCAGGCAGGAGGTGGGGAAAAACTGTTTTTT. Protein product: CASSQAGGGEKLFF.

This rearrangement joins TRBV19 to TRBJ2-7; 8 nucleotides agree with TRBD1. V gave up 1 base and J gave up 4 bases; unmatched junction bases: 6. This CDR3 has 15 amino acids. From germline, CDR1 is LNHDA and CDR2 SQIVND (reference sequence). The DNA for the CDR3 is TGTGCCAGTAGTATAGGCCAGGGGGCTACATACGAGCAGTACTTC. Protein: CASSIGQGATYEQYF. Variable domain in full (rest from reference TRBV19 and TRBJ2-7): DGGITQSPKYLFRKEGQNVTLSCEQNLNHDAMYWYRQDPGQGLRLIYYSQIVNDFQKGDIAEGYSVSREKKESFPLTVTSAQKNPTAFYLCASSIGQGATYEQYFGPGTRLTVT.

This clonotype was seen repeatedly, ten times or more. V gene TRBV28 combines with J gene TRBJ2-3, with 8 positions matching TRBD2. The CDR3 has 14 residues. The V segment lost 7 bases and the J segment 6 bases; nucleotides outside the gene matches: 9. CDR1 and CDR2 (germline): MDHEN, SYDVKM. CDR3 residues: CASNWRGARDTQYF. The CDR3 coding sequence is TGTGCCAGCAACTGGCGGGGGGCTCGCGATACGCAGTATTTT. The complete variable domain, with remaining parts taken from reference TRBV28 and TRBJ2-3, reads DVKVTQSSRYLVKRTGEKVFLECVQDMDHENMFWYRQDPGLGLRLIYFSYDVKMKEKGDIPEGYSVSREKKERFSLILESASTNQTSMYLCASNWRGARDTQYFGPGTRLTVL.

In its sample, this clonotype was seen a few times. The CDR3 here is CASSSGNSGGLQETQYF. The CDR3 region has the DNA TGTGCCAGCAGTTCCGGAAATAGCGGGGGGCTCCAAGAGACCCAGTACTTC. The chain is built from TRBV28 and TRBJ2-5, with 10 bases lining up with TRBD2. CDR3 length: 17 amino acids. The V gene's germline CDR1 is MDHEN and CDR2 SYDVKM. The ends lost 4 bases at V and 1 base at J; junction bases unmatched: 9.